This T cell receptor beta chain derives from a study of CD8+CD57+ T cells in acquired aplastic anemia. About the research overall: CD4+ and CD8+ cells, once sorted, gave DNA averaging about 3.4 ug.

Deletions cut 3 bases from V and 3 bases from J, with 5 bases between. The CDR3 length is 13 residues. Looked up from germline, CDR1 is SGHAT and CDR2 is FQNNGV. This clonotype was recorded many times. Genomic DNA constituted the template upon which TCR beta VDJ and CDR3 profiling was performed. TCRdb reanalysed the reads using MiXCR and keeps one entry per CDR3 protein. Among approximately 81,000 distinct CDR3 sequences listed, over 35% were seen once. Specimen: sorted CD4+, CD8+, or CD8+CD57+ T cells (not recorded which) from PBMCs. The sequence was obtained from a human donor in good health, serving as a control. This sequence joins TRBV11-2 and TRBJ2-2; D remains unclear. CDR3 region: CASSLMDTGELFF. In nucleotides, the CDR3 is TGTGCCAGCAGCTTGATGGACACCGGGGAGCTGTTTTTT.